This T cell receptor (beta chain) was observed in a study of blood T cell repertoires in COVID-19. Overall study: Collection of acute and convalescent COVID-19 samples took place in the United States, Italy and Spain. The analysed material was cDNA or gDNA that came from T cells, B-cell-depleted T cells, or PBMCs.

Authors' data handling: Estimates of nucleated cell counts were drawn from the amplification of reference gene primers. Method: immunoSEQ multiplex PCR; TCRdb's copy keeps in-frame clones and lacks some. V, J and clone size derive from that table, while D and trimming were established from the DNA sequence. The repertoire holds 75,000 to 90,000 clones, with 86% as singletons. The sequenced sample consisted of peripheral blood. The clonotype comes from a man aged 50-59 years with active or convalescent COVID-19.

The CDR3 sequence is CASGLAQNAGRTYNEQFF. CDR3 coding DNA: TGTGCTAGTGGTTTGGCCCAAAACGCGGGACGGACCTACAATGAGCAGTTCTTC. The chain employs TRBV12-5 and TRBJ2-1, with D tentatively TRBD2 (6 bases). The germline V gene has CDR1 LGHNT and CDR2 FRNRAP. The CDR3 is made up of 18 amino acids. V lost 1 base and J lost 2, with 18 bases in between.